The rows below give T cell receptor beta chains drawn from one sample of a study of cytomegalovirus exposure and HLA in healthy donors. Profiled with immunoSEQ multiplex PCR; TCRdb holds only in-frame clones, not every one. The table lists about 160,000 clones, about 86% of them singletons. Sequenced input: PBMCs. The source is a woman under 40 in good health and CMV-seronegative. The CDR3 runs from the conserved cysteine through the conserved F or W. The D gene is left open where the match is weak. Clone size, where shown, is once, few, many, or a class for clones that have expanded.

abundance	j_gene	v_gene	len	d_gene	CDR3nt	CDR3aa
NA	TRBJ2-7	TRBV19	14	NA	TGTGCCAGTAGTACAGGGGGGGCCTCCTACGAGCAGTACTTC	CASSTGGASYEQYF
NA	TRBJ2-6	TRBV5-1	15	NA	TGCGCCAGCAGCCTGCTGATCTCTGGGGCCAACGTCCTGACTTTC	CASSLLISGANVLTF
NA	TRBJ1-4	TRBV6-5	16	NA	TGTGCCAGCAGTTACTCTCGGGACCTATTGGGGGAAAAACTGTTTTTT	CASSYSRDLLGEKLFF
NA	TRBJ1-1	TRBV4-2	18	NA	TGTGCCAGCAGCCAAGGCCACGGGGTAATCTCGGGGGACACTGAAGCTTTCTTT	CASSQGHGVISGDTEAFF
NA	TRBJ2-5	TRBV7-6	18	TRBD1	TGTGCCAGCAGCTTTCCCCAGTACCGGACAGGGGGAAGGGAGACCCAGTACTTC	CASSFPQYRTGGRETQYF
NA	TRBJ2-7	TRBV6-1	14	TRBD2	TGTGCCAGCAGTGAATTAAGGACTAGCATCGAGCAGTACTTC	CASSELRTSIEQYF
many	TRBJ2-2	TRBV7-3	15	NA	TGTGCCAGCAGCCCCCAGGGGAAATGGACCGGGGAGCTGTTTTTT	CASSPQGKWTGELFF
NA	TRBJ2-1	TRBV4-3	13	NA	TGCGCCAGCAGCCAAGATCGGCCGAATGAGCAGTTCTTC	CASSQDRPNEQFF
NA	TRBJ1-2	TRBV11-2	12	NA	TGTGCCAGCAGCTTTGGAAGCTATGGCTACACCTTC	CASSFGSYGYTF
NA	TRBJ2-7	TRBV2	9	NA	TGTGCCATAGACTACGAGCAGTACTTC	CAIDYEQYF
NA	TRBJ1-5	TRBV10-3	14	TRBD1	TGTGCCATCAGTGACGACAGGGTGAATCAGCCCCAGCATTTT	CAISDDRVNQPQHF
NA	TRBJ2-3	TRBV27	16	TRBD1	TGTGCCAGCAGTTTATCGAGAGGGACAGGGGTAGATACGCAGTATTTT	CASSLSRGTGVDTQYF
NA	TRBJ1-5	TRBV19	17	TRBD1	TGTGCCAGTAGTATGGGGGGGACAGGGTTTGGCAATCAGCCCCAGCATTTT	CASSMGGTGFGNQPQHF
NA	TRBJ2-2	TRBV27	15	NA	TGTGCCAGCAGTCAGAGGACACTGTACACCGGGGAGCTGTTTTTT	CASSQRTLYTGELFF
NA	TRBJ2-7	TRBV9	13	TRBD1	TGTGCCAGCAGCGGGGGACAGGGCAACGAGCAGTACTTC	CASSGGQGNEQYF
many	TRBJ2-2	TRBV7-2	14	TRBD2	TGTGCCAGCAGCGTACTAGCGGGTACCGGGGAGCTGTTTTTT	CASSVLAGTGELFF
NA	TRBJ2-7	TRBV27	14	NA	TGTGCCAGCAGTCCCGTCGGCCGTGAATACGAGCAGTACTTC	CASSPVGREYEQYF
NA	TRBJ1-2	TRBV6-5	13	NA	TGTGCCAGCAGTTCTGTAAGGGGTCGTGGCTACACCTTC	CASSSVRGRGYTF
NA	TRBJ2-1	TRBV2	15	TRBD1	TGTGCCAGCACCCCCGGGACAGAGTTCTACAATGAGCAGTTCTTC	CASTPGTEFYNEQFF
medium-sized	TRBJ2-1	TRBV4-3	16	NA	TGCGCCAGCAGCCAAGATGTAGTAGGCTCCTACAATGAGCAGTTCTTC	CASSQDVVGSYNEQFF
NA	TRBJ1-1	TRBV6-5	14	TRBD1	TGTGCCAGTAGACCCGGGACAGATGCCGCCGAAGCTTTCTTT	CASRPGTDAAEAFF
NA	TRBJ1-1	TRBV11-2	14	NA	TGTGCCAGCAGCGGATTTGACAAGGTCATTGAAGCTTTCTTT	CASSGFDKVIEAFF
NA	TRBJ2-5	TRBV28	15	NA	TGTGCCAGCAGTTCAACGAGGGCCGGGTTAGAGACCCAGTACTTC	CASSSTRAGLETQYF
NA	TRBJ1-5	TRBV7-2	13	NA	TGTGCCAGCAGCCCAGGGAAAGACCGTCCCCAGCATTTT	CASSPGKDRPQHF
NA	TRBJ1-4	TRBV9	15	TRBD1	TGTGCCAGCAGCGTAGGGGACAGGTCTAATGAAAAACTGTTTTTT	CASSVGDRSNEKLFF
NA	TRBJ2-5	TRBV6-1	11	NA	TGTGCCAGCAGTGAAGGGGAGACCCAGTACTTC	CASSEGETQYF
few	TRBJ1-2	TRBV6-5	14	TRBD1	TGTGCCAGCAGCCCCGGACAGGGGGCGGACGGCTACACCTTC	CASSPGQGADGYTF
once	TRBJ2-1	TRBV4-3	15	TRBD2	TGCGCCAGCAGCCCGGGACTAGCGGGGGGCAATGAGCAGTTCTTC	CASSPGLAGGNEQFF
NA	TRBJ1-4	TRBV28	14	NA	TGTGCCAGCAGTTTCGCCGGGGTTAATGAAAAACTGTTTTTT	CASSFAGVNEKLFF
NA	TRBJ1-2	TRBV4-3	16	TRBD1	TGCGCCAGCAGCCAAATCCCCCGGGACAGCGGCTATGGCTACACCTTC	CASSQIPRDSGYGYTF
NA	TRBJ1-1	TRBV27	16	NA	TGTGCCAGCAGTTTTGGGGGGGCCGGGTTGAACACTGAAGCTTTCTTT	CASSFGGAGLNTEAFF
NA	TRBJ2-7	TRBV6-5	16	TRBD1	TGTGCCAGCAGTTACGCCCCCCGACAGGGGCGGAGCGAGCAGTACTTC	CASSYAPRQGRSEQYF
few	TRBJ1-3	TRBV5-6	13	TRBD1	TGTGCCAGCAGCGCGGGACAGGGGAACACCATATATTTT	CASSAGQGNTIYF
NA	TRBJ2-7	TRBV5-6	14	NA	TGTGCCAGCAGCTGGGGCCCGACAGACTACGAGCAGTACTTC	CASSWGPTDYEQYF
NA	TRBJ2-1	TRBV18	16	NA	TGTGCCAGCTCACCACCGGCAGGTGTATGGTACAATGAGCAGTTCTTC	CASSPPAGVWYNEQFF
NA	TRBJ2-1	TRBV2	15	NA	TGTGCCAGCAGTCAGAACGGGGGTTCCTACAATGAGCAGTTCTTC	CASSQNGGSYNEQFF
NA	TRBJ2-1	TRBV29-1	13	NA	TGCAGCGCCCGGACAGTCAACTACAATGAGCAGTTCTTC	CSARTVNYNEQFF
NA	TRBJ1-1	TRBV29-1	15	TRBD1	TGCAGCGCCGCTGGGACAGGCGGGAGGAACACTGAAGCTTTCTTT	CSAAGTGGRNTEAFF
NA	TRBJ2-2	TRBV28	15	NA	TGTGCCAGCGGACACAACAGGGATGGAACCGGGGAGCTGTTTTTT	CASGHNRDGTGELFF
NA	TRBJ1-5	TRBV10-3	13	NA	TGTGCCACGAAACAGGTTAGCAATCAGCCCCAGCATTTT	CATKQVSNQPQHF
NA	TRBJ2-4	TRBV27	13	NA	TGTGCCAGCAGTTTGGTCCTTAACCACATTCAGTACTTC	CASSLVLNHIQYF
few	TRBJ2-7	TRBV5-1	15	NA	TGCGCCAGCAGCCCCGCTGGGGAGGGGGCTAGAGAGCAGTACTTC	CASSPAGEGAREQYF
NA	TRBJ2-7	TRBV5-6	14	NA	TGTGCCAGCAGCTTCCGACAGGTCTCCTACGAGCAGTACTTC	CASSFRQVSYEQYF
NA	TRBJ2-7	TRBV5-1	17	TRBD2	TGCGCCAGCAGCTTGGGGGGACTAGCGGGAGGTACCTACGAGCAGTACTTC	CASSLGGLAGGTYEQYF
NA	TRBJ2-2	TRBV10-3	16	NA	TGTGCCATCAGTGAGGCCGGGACGGGCAACACCGGGGAGCTGTTTTTT	CAISEAGTGNTGELFF
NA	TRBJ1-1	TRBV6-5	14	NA	TGTGCCAGCAGTTACGGACGGTTGAACACTGAAGCTTTCTTT	CASSYGRLNTEAFF
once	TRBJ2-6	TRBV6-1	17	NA	TGTGCCAGCAGTGAATTGGTGGGGTCCTCTGGGGCCAACGTCCTGACTTTC	CASSELVGSSGANVLTF
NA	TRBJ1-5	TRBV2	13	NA	TGTGCCAGCAGACGGGACAGCAATCAGCCCCAGCATTTT	CASRRDSNQPQHF
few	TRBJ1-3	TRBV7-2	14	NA	TGTGCCAGCAGCTTAGCAGGGGGAGGGAGCACCATATATTTT	CASSLAGGGSTIYF
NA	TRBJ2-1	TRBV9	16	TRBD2	TGTGCCAGCAGCGTAGTCGGGACTAGCGGGAGGAATGAGCAGTTCTTC	CASSVVGTSGRNEQFF